The sequence of this T cell receptor beta chain was determined in a study of post-analysis software for immune sequencing data. General observations from the study: When patients were compared with controls, about five TRBV segments were more frequent, TRBV5-6, TRBV5-1 and TRBV20-1 among them.

Every TCR beta cDNA library bore unique molecular identifiers. TCRdb recomputed calls from the PCR reads with MiXCR, one row per CDR3 protein. The sample carries about 200,000 distinct CDR3 sequences, around 29% recorded once. This clonotype was recorded many times. Its specificity is unknown. One end of the junction varies from germline; a read error may be responsible. This CDR3 is 14 amino acids long. Germline CDR1 reads SGHRS; CDR2 reads YFSETQ. The receptor was isolated from a girl aged 2 to 17 with multiple sclerosis. The sample comprised blood. V is TRBV5-1 and J is TRBJ2-1, with 7 bases lining up with TRBD2. The CDR3, as DNA: TGTGCCAGCAGTTTAGGCGGGGGATACAATGAGCAGTTCTTC. Translation: CASSLGGGYNEQFF.